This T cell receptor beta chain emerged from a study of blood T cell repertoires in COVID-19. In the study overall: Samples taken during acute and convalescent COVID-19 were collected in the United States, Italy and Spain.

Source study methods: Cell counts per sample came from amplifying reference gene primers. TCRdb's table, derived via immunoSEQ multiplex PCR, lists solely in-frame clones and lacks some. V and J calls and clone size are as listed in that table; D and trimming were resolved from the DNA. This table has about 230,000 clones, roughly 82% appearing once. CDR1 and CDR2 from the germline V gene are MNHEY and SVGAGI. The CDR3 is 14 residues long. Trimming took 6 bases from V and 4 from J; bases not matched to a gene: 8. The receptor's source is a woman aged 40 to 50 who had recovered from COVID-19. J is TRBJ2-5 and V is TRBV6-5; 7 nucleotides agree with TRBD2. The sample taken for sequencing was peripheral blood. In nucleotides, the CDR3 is TGTGCCAGCAGGCCTATGGGGGGGGGAGAGACCCAGTACTTC. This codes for CASRPMGGGETQYF.